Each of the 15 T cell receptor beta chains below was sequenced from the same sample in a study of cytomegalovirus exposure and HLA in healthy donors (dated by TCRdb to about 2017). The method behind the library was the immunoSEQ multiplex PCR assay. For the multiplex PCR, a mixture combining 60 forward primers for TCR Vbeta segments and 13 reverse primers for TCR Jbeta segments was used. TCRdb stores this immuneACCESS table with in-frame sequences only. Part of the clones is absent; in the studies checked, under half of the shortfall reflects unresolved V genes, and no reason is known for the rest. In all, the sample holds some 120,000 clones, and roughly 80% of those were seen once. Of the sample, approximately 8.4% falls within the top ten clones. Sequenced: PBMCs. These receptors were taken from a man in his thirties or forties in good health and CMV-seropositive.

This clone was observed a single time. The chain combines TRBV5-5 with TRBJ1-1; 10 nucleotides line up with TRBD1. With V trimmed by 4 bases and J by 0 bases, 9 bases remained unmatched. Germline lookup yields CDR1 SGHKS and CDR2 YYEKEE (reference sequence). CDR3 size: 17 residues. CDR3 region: CASSISGTGVLNTEAFF. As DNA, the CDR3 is TGTGCCAGCAGCATTTCCGGGACAGGGGTGCTGAACACTGAAGCTTTCTTT.

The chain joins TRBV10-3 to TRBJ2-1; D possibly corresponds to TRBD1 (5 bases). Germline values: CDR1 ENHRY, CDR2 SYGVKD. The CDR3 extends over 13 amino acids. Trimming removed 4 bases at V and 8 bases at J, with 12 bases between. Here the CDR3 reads CAISGQTEDEQFF. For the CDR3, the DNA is TGTGCCATCAGTGGACAGACTGAGGATGAGCAGTTCTTC.

CDR3 DNA sequence: TGTGCCAGCAGCCTCACTAACAGGGTGGCGGGCGATGAGCAGTTCTTC. It specifies CASSLTNRVAGDEQFF. The J gene is TRBJ2-1, the V gene TRBV7-9; a possible D gene is TRBD1 (6 bases). This CDR3 comprises 16 residues. V shed 5 bases and J shed 8 bases, with 22 bases lying between them. In germline, CDR1 is SEHNR, CDR2 FQNEAQ (reference sequence).

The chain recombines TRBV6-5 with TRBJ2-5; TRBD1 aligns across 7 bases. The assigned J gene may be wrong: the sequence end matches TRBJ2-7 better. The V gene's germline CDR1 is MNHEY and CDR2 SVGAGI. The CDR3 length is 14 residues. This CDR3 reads CASSPTGQAYEQYF. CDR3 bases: TGTGCCAGCAGTCCTACCGGACAGGCCTACGAGCAGTACTTC.

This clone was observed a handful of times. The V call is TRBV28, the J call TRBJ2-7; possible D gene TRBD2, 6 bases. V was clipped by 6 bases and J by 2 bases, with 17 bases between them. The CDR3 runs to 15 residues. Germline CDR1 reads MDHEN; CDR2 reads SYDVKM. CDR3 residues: CASSTTLTSPYEQYF. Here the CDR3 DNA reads TGTGCCAGCAGCACTACACTTACTAGCCCCTACGAGCAGTACTTC.

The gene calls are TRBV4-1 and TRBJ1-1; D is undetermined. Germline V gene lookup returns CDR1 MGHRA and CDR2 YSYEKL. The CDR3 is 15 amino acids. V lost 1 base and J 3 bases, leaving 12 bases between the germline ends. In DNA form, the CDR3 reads TGCGCCAGCAGCCAAGGGGTTATGGACTACACTGAAGCTTTCTTT. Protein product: CASSQGVMDYTEAFF.

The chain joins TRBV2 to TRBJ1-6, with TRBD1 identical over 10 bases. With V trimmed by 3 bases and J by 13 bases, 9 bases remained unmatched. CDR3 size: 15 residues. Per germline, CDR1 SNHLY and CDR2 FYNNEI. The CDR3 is CASSDFPGQGSPLHF. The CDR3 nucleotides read TGTGCCAGCAGTGATTTCCCGGGACAGGGGAGCCCCCTCCACTTT.

CDR3 loop: CASSLGAGGPREQFF. For the CDR3, the DNA is TGTGCCAGCAGCTTAGGAGCGGGGGGGCCTCGGGAGCAGTTCTTC. The rearrangement joins TRBV7-9 to TRBJ2-1; 10 bases align to TRBD2. Germline CDR1 reads SEHNR; CDR2 reads FQNEAQ (reference sequence). V lost 1 base to trimming and J lost 10 bases; unmatched junction nucleotides: 7. This CDR3 region has 15 residues.

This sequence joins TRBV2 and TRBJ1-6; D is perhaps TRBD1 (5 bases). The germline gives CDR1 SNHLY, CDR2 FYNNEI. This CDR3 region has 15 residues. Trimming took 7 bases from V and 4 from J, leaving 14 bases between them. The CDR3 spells CASTSLGLYNSPLHF. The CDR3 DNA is TGTGCCAGCACCAGCCTGGGACTTTATAATTCACCCCTCCACTTT.

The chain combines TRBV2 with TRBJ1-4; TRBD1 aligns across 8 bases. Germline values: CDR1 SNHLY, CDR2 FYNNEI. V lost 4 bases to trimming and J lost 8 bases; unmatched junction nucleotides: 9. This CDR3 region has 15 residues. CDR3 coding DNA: TGTGCCAGCAGTGCCTTACAGGGGGTAAACGAAAAACTGTTTTTT. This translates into CASSALQGVNEKLFF.

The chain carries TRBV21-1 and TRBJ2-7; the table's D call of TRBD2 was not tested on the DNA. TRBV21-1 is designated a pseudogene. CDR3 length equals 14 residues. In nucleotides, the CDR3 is TGTGCCAGCGCCAAGCGGGATCCCCCCTACGAGCAGTACTTC. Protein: CASAKRDPPYEQYF.

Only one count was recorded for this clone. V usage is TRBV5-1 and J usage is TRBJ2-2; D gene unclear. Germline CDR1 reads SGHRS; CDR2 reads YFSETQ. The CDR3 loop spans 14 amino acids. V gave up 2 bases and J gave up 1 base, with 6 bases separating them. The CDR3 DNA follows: TGCGCCAGCAGCTTCGCAGGGAACACCGGGGAGCTGTTTTTT. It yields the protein CASSFAGNTGELFF.

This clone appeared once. CDR3 sequence (DNA): TGTGCCAGCAGCTTGGCCTCTAGCGGGGGGGCCACTCTTTACGAGCAGTACTTC. The encoded protein is CASSLASSGGATLYEQYF. This rearrangement joins TRBV5-6 to TRBJ2-7; TRBD2 matches 12 bases. V dropped 0 bases and J dropped 4; count of bases not matched to a gene: 11. There are 18 residues in the CDR3. From germline, CDR1 is SGHDT and CDR2 YYEEEE.

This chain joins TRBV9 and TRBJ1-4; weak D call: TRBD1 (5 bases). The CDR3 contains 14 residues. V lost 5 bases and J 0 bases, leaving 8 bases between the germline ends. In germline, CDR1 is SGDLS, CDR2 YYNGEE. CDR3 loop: CASRGLATNEKLFF. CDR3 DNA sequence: TGTGCCAGCAGGGGACTGGCAACTAATGAAAAACTGTTTTTT.

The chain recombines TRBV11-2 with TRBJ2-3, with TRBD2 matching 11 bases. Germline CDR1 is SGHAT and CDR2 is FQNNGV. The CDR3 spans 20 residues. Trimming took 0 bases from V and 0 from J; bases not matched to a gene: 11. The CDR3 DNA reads TGTGCCAGCAGCTTAGATCCTGGGACTAGCGGAGATACTAGCACAGATACGCAGTATTTT. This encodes CASSLDPGTSGDTSTDTQYF. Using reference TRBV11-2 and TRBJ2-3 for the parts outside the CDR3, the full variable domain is EAGVAQSPRYKIIEKRQSVAFWCNPISGHATLYWYQQILGQGPKLLIQFQNNGVVDDSQLPKDRFSAERLKGVDSTLKIQPAKLEDSAVYLCASSLDPGTSGDTSTDTQYFGPGTRLTVL.